A single sample is the source of the 23 T cell receptor beta chains below, sequenced in a study of T cells in Graves' hyperthyroidism and ophthalmopathy. Using RNA transcripts as the source, TCR beta CDR3 regions were amplified. A set of HTBI primers served as the primers for a first-round RT-PCR of the TCR CDR3. TCRdb fed the multiplex PCR reads into MiXCR, producing one record per CDR3 protein. Of about 560,000 distinct CDR3 sequences listed, 16% were seen once; the top ten hold approximately 18%. The specimen sequenced was blood. The receptors were sampled from a woman younger than 30 with Graves' hyperthyroidism.

In DNA, the CDR3 is TGTGCCAGCAGCTTAGAGGTTTTCAGAAATAATTCACCCCTCCACTTT. It encodes CASSLEVFRNNSPLHF. V is TRBV11-2 and J is TRBJ1-6, with D hard to call. V lost 0 bases and J lost 5, with 11 bases in between. CDR1 is SGHAT and CDR2 is FQNNGV in the germline V gene. There are 16 residues in the CDR3.

This clonotype was counted ten times or more. The V and J genes are TRBV28 and TRBJ2-2, with D unresolved. Trimming left V 6 bases short and J 0 bases short, with 11 bases between. This CDR3 has 15 residues. Germline-derived CDR1 and CDR2 are MDHEN and SYDVKM. The CDR3 nucleotides are TGTGCCAGCAGACCCGACCGAGCGAACACCGGGGAGCTGTTTTTT. Translating gives CASRPDRANTGELFF.

This clonotype was recorded at least ten times. This sequence joins TRBV3-1 and TRBJ2-2; D possibly corresponds to TRBD2 (6 bases). Germline V lookup: CDR1 LGHDT, CDR2 YNNKEL (reference sequence). Trimming pared 5 bases from V and 6 bases from J, leaving 19 bases between. This CDR3 has 16 amino acids. The CDR3 nucleotides are TGTGCCAGCAGCAAGGCGGGGAGCGAGTTCGCCGGGGAGCTGTTTTTT. It encodes CASSKAGSEFAGELFF.

CDR3 region: CASSSTSGGADTQYF. Here the CDR3 DNA reads TGTGCCAGCAGCTCCACTAGCGGGGGGGCAGATACGCAGTATTTT. V and J are TRBV9 and TRBJ2-3; 13 bases map to TRBD2. Germline CDR1 and CDR2: SGDLS and YYNGEE. The CDR3 covers 15 residues. Unmatched junction bases numbered 3, after V lost 4 bases and J lost 4 bases. Drawing the rest from reference TRBV9 and TRBJ2-3, the complete variable domain is DSGVTQTPKHLITATGQRVTLRCSPRSGDLSVYWYQQSLDQGLQFLIQYYNGEERAKGNILERFSAQQFPDLHSELNLSSLELGDSALYFCASSSTSGGADTQYFGPGTRLTVL.

This clonotype has a count of ten or more. The chain is built from TRBV28 and TRBJ1-3, with D perhaps matching TRBD1 (5 bases). Germline V gene data show CDR1 as MDHEN and CDR2 as SYDVKM. Trimming cost V 8 bases and J 4 bases, with 9 bases left between them. CDR3 length: 12 residues. This CDR3 reads CASYRQGNTIYF. As DNA, the CDR3 is TGTGCCAGCTATCGACAGGGAAACACCATATATTTT.

The chain combines TRBV4-1 with TRBJ2-2; unclear D gene. V was clipped by 2 bases and J by 7 bases, with 14 bases between them. This CDR3 has 15 residues. The germline CDR1 and CDR2 sequences are MGHRA and YSYEKL. The CDR3 loop is CASSQRNERSGELFF. The CDR3, as DNA: TGCGCCAGCAGCCAAAGAAACGAGCGAAGCGGGGAGCTGTTTTTT.

This clonotype was counted only a few times. The V gene is TRBV5-6, the J gene TRBJ2-2; D call uncertain. Germline lookup yields CDR1 SGHDT and CDR2 YYEEEE. The V gene lost 1 base and the J gene lost 5 bases, with 12 bases spanning the gap. The CDR3 is 15 amino acids. The CDR3 bases are TGTGCCAGCAGCTTGCTTCGGCGGAAAACCGGGGAGCTGTTTTTT. Translating it yields CASSLLRRKTGELFF. Full variable domain (missing parts from reference TRBV5-6 and TRBJ2-2): DAGVTQSPTHLIKTRGQQVTLRCSPKSGHDTVSWYQQALGQGPQFIFQYYEEEERQRGNFPDRFSGHQFPNYSSELNVNALLLGDSALYLCASSLLRRKTGELFFGEGSRLTVL.

V usage is TRBV28 and J usage is TRBJ1-3, with TRBD1 as a possible D gene (6 bases). Trimming left V 5 bases short and J 2 bases short, with 13 bases between. This CDR3 is 15 amino acids long. The germline V gene has CDR1 MDHEN and CDR2 SYDVKM. CDR3 amino acids: CASSRDGQTGNTIYF. The DNA for the CDR3 is TGTGCCAGCAGTCGAGATGGACAGACTGGAAACACCATATATTTT.

This clonotype was seen a few times. The chain couples TRBV12-3 or TRBV12-4 to TRBJ2-5; possibly TRBD2 for D (6 bases). Deletions cut 1 base from V and 0 bases from J, with 12 bases between. The CDR3 has 16 residues. DNA for the CDR3: TGTGCCAGCAGTTTAGAGGGGACTTCGTACCAAGAGACCCAGTACTTC. It encodes CASSLEGTSYQETQYF.

This clonotype was found many times. The chain uses TRBV20-1 and TRBJ1-3, with D uncertain. The CDR3 has 11 amino acids. From germline, CDR1 is DFQATT and CDR2 SNEGSKA (reference sequence). Deletions cut 7 bases from V and 4 bases from J, with 8 bases between. The CDR3 DNA reads as TGCAGTGTTGGCTTCGGAAACACCATATATTTT. Encoded protein: CSVGFGNTIYF.

This clonotype was observed at least ten times. The chain uses TRBV29-1 and TRBJ2-7; 9 nucleotides align to TRBD2. The CDR3 sequence is 13 residues long. V lost 1 base and J lost 7; bases outside the gene matches: 5. Germline V gives CDR1 SQVTM, CDR2 ANQGSEA. This CDR3 reads CSVEGGRAGEQYF. The CDR3 nucleotides are TGCAGCGTTGAAGGCGGGAGGGCCGGAGAGCAGTACTTC.

The sample holds a few counts of this clonotype. The V call is TRBV30, the J call TRBJ2-7; 9 bases fit TRBD1. This CDR3 is 13 amino acids long. Unmatched junction bases numbered 4, after V lost 2 bases and J lost 5 bases. The germline CDR1 and CDR2 sequences are GTSNPN and SVGIG (reference sequence). In nucleotides, the CDR3 is TGTGCCTGGAGTACGGGACAGGGCGACGAGCAGTACTTC. The encoded protein is CAWSTGQGDEQYF.

In its sample, this clonotype was seen many times. The chain combines TRBV24-1 with TRBJ2-3, with 9 bases aligning to TRBD2. Germline loops: CDR1 KGHDR, CDR2 SFDVKD. Unmatched junction bases numbered 11, after V lost 0 bases and J lost 5 bases. The CDR3 is 18 amino acids. CDR3 DNA sequence: TGTGCCACCAGTGATTTGGACGTGCGGGGGGGTTTGAGAGATACGCAGTATTTT. Its translation: CATSDLDVRGGLRDTQYF.

The genes are TRBV7-2 and TRBJ2-3; tentatively, D is TRBD1 (5 bases). The germline V gene has CDR1 SGHTA and CDR2 FQGNSA. CDR3 size: 14 residues. V gave up 6 bases and J gave up 2 bases, with 12 bases separating them. The CDR3: CASSYLGDTDTQYF. The CDR3 nucleotides are TGTGCCAGCAGTTATTTAGGGGACACAGATACGCAGTATTTT.

This clonotype was seen many times. V gene TRBV6-1 combines with J gene TRBJ2-5, with 8 bases that match TRBD1. V lost 6 bases and J lost 2; bases outside the gene matches: 14. The CDR3 totals 17 residues. Germline assignment: CDR1 MNHNS and CDR2 SASEGT. The CDR3 here is CASRDGQGSGVQETQYF. The CDR3 DNA reads as TGTGCCAGCAGGGACGGACAGGGCTCCGGGGTACAAGAGACCCAGTACTTC.

As to this clonotype: Mismatch with germline at one junction end may stem from a read error. V usage is TRBV30 and J usage is TRBJ2-7, with D perhaps matching TRBD1 (5 bases). CDR1 is GTSNPN, CDR2 SVGIG, per germline (reference sequence). This CDR3 region has 12 residues. The CDR3 spells CAWRPTGYEQYF. The CDR3 bases are TGTGCCTGGAGGCCAACAGGATACGAGCAGTATTTC.

This clonotype turned up a few times. The V and J genes are TRBV9 and TRBJ2-5; no clear D gene. V gave up 3 bases and J gave up 1 base, with 7 bases separating them. The length of the CDR3 is 13 residues. CDR1 and CDR2 from the germline V gene are SGDLS and YYNGEE. The DNA of the CDR3 is TGTGCCAGCAGCGCCGCTACCCAAGAGACCCAGTACTTC. Amino acid sequence: CASSAATQETQYF.

This clonotype showed up many times. The chain joins TRBV4-1 to TRBJ2-7; perhaps TRBD1 as D (6 bases). The V and J ends lost 0 bases and 3 bases respectively, with 18 bases between them. The CDR3 loop spans 17 amino acids. The germline V gene has CDR1 MGHRA and CDR2 YSYEKL. CDR3 sequence: CASSQDRRDIHFYEQYF. CDR3 nucleotides: TGCGCCAGCAGCCAAGATCGTAGGGACATCCATTTCTACGAGCAGTACTTC.

This clonotype was recorded at least ten times. V usage is TRBV12-5 and J usage is TRBJ2-1; D gene unclear. The CDR3 spans 17 residues. The ends were cut back, 7 bases at V and 8 bases at J, with 27 bases in the middle. Germline CDR1 is LGHNT and CDR2 is FRNRAP. CDR3 bases: TGTGCTAGTGTGTTTCCCGTAACTCGAGTGGTTTGGGATGAGCAGTTCTTC. As protein: CASVFPVTRVVWDEQFF.

This clonotype showed up many times. CDR3: CASSQDPDSPYEQYF. Written as DNA, the CDR3 is TGTGCCAGCAGCCAAGATCCGGACTCCCCCTACGAGCAGTACTTC. V and J are TRBV3-1 and TRBJ2-7, with TRBD2 as a possible D gene (5 bases). The V end was cut by 0 bases, the J end by 2 bases, with 11 bases between. Germline values: CDR1 LGHDT, CDR2 YNNKEL (reference sequence). CDR3 length: 15 amino acids.

The chain joins TRBV15 to TRBJ2-1; the D is unclear. The CDR3 totals 11 residues. Trimming cost V 4 bases and J 4 bases, with 2 bases left between them. Per germline, CDR1 LNHNV and CDR2 YYDKDF (reference sequence). The CDR3 here is CATSKYNEQFF. Written as DNA, the CDR3 is TGTGCCACCAGCAAATACAATGAGCAGTTCTTC.

This clonotype has ten or more counts. The chain joins TRBV12-3 or TRBV12-4 to TRBJ2-3, with D perhaps given as TRBD1 or TRBD2 (5 bases each). Trimming took off 5 bases at V and 3 bases at J, with 24 bases between the two ends. The CDR3 runs 18 residues. CDR3 protein: CASSGGGFSRPSTDTQYF. DNA for the CDR3: TGTGCCAGCAGTGGGGGTGGTTTTAGCAGGCCTAGTACAGATACGCAGTATTTT.

This chain joins TRBV27 and TRBJ1-1; D is possibly TRBD1 (5 bases). In germline, CDR1 is MNHEY, CDR2 SMNVEV (reference sequence). This CDR3 contains 16 residues. Deletions cut 2 bases from V and 1 base from J, with 14 bases between. The CDR3 nucleotides read TGTGCCAGCAGTTTACGCCCAGGGAGGACGAACACTGAAGCTTTCTTT. Translating it yields CASSLRPGRTNTEAFF.